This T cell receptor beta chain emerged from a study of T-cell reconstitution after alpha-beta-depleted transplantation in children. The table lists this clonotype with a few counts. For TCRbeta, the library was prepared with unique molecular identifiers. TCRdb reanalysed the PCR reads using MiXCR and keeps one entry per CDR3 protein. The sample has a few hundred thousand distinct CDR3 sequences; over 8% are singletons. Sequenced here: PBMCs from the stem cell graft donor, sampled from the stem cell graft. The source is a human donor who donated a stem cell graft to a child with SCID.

CDR3 region: CASSQDLAGGQETQYF. Written as DNA, the CDR3 is TGTGCCAGCAGCCAAGACTTAGCGGGGGGTCAAGAGACCCAGTACTTC. The gene calls are TRBV4-2 and TRBJ2-5, with 10 bases matching TRBD2. The CDR3 has 16 residues. Germline assignment: CDR1 LGHNA and CDR2 YNFKEQ. With V trimmed by 0 bases and J by 2 bases, 3 bases remained unmatched.